This TCR beta chain was documented in a study of blood T cells in healthy people across ages. Primers used in a second PCR of about 6 to 11 cycles were a sample-barcoded 5' primer and a J-beta primer mix. A template-switch adaptor with 12 random nucleotides tagged each cDNA molecule. TCRdb itself ran the 5' RACE reads through MiXCR, one entry per CDR3 protein. The sample lists some 1.6 million distinct CDR3 sequences; around 35% were seen once. The authors drew 8.5 to 10 milliliters of peripheral blood from each donor. The source material was blood. This clonotype originated in a woman aged 25-40 years in good health.

CDR3 in amino acids: CATSAGGTADTQYF. The CDR3 DNA reads TGTGCCACCAGTGCTGGGGGAACGGCAGATACGCAGTATTTT. This sequence joins TRBV24-1 and TRBJ2-3, with D perhaps assigned TRBD1 or TRBD2 (5 bases each). The CDR3 spans 14 residues. Germline CDR1 KGHDR, CDR2 SFDVKD. V was shortened by 5 bases and J by 4 bases, with 12 bases between the two germline ends.